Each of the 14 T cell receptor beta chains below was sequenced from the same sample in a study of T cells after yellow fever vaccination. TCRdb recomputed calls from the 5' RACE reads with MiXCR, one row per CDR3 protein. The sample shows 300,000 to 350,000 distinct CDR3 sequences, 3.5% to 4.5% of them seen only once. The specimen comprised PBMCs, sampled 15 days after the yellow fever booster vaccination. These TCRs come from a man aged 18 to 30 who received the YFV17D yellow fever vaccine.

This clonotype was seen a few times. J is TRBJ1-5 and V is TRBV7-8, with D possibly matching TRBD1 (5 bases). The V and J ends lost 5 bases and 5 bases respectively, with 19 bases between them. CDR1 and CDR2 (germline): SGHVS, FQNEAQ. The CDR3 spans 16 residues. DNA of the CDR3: TGTGCCAGCAGCCCAGGGACGGCCTTGGGGGATCAGCCCCAGCATTTT. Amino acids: CASSPGTALGDQPQHF.

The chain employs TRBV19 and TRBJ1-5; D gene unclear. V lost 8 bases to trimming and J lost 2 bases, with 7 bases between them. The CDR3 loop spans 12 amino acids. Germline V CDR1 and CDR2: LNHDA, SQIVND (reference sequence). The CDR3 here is CASDGGNQPQHF. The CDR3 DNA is TGTGCCAGTGATGGGGGCAATCAGCCCCAGCATTTT. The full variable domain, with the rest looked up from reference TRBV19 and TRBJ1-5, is DGGITQSPKYLFRKEGQNVTLSCEQNLNHDAMYWYRQDPGQGLRLIYYSQIVNDFQKGDIAEGYSVSREKKESFPLTVTSAQKNPTAFYLCASDGGNQPQHFGDGTRLSIL.

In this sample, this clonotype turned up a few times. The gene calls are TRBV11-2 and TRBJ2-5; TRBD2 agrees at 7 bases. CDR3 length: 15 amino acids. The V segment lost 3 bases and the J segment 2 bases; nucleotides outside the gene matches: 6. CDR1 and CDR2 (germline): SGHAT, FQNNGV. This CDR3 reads CASSFNLAEQETQYF. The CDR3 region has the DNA TGTGCCAGCAGCTTCAACCTAGCGGAACAAGAGACCCAGTACTTC.

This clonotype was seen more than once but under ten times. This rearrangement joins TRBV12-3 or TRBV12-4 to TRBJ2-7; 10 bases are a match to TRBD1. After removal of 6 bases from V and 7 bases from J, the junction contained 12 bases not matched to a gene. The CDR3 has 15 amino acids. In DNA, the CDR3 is TGTGCCAGCAGCCAGGGCGCGACAGGGGGCTGGGAGCAGTACTTC. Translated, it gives CASSQGATGGWEQYF.

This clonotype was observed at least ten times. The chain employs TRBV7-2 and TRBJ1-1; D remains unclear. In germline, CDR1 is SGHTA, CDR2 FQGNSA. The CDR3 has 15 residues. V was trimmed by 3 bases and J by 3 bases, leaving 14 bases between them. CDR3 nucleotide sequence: TGTGCCAGCAGCTTCTTTTATGGGAAGGACACTGAAGCTTTCTTT. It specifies CASSFFYGKDTEAFF.

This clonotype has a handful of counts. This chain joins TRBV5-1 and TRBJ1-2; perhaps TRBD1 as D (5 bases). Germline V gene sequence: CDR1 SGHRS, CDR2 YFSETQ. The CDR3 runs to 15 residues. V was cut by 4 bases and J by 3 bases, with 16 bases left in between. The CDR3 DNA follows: TGCGCCAGCAGCCGCGACAGCCAGTCCCACTATGGCTACACCTTC. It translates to CASSRDSQSHYGYTF.

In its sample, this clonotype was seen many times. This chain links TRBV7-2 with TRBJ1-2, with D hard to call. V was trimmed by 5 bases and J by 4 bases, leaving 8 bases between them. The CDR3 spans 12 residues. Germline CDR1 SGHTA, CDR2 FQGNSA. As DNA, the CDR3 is TGTGCCAGCAGCCCCGCCGGCTATGGCTACACCTTC. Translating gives CASSPAGYGYTF.

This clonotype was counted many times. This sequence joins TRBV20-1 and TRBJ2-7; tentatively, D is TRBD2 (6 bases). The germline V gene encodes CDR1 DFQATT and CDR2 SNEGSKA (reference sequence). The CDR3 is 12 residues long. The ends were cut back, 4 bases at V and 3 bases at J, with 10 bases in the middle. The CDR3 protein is CSATPGDYEQYF. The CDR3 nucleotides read TGCAGTGCTACCCCGGGGGACTACGAGCAGTACTTC.

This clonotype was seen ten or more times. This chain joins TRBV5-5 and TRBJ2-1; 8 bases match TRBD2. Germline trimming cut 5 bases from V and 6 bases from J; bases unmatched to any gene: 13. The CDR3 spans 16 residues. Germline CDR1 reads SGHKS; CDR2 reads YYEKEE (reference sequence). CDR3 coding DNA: TGTGCCAGCAGTCTCTCTCGCGGGGGGAGCGGCAATGAGCAGTTCTTC. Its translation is CASSLSRGGSGNEQFF.

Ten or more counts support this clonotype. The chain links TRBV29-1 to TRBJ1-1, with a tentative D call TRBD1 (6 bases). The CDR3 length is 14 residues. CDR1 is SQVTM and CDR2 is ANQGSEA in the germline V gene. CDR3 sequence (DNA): TGCTCGACTTCGGGGGCAGGCCCGAACACTGAAGCTTTCTTT. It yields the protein CSTSGAGPNTEAFF.

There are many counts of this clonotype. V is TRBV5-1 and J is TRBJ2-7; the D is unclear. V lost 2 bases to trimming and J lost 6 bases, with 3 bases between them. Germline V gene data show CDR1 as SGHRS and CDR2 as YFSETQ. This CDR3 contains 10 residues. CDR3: CASSLAEQYV. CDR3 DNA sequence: TGCGCCAGCAGCTTAGCCGAGCAGTACGTC.

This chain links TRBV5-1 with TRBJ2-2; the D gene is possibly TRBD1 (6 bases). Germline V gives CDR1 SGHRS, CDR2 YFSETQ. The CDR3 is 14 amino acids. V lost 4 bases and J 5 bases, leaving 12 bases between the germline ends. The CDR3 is CASSTGRGTGELFF. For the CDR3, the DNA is TGCGCCAGCAGCACCGGAAGGGGGACCGGGGAGCTGTTTTTT.

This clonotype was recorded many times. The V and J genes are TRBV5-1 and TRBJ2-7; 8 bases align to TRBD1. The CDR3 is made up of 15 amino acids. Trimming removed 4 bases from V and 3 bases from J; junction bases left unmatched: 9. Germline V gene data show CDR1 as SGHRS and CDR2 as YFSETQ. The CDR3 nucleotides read TGCGCCAGCAGCCTGGACAGGGTAAACCTCTACGAGCAGTACTTC. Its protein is CASSLDRVNLYEQYF.

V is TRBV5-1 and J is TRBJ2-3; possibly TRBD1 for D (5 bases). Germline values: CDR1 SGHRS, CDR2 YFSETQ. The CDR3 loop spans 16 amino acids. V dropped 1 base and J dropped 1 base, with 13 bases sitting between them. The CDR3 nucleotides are TGCGCCAGCAGCTTGTGGTCTGACAGCCGCACAGATACGCAGTATTTT. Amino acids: CASSLWSDSRTDTQYF.